These T cell receptor beta chains were read from a single sample in a study of shared clonotypes between healthy human individuals. Data came from immunoSEQ multiplex PCR; TCRdb stores just in-frame clones and leaves some out. The table lists about 480,000 clones, about three quarters of them singletons. Specimen: PBMCs. Receptors were obtained from a woman aged 40-49 years in good health. Some clones in this sample may be carry-over from other donors' samples. The CDR3 runs from the conserved cysteine through the conserved F or W. D genes are given only for firm matches. Size tells how often a clone was seen (once, few, many) or the class of an expanded clone, and some rows leave it out.

D: .
length: 14
size: .
V: TRBV2
J: TRBJ1-2
DNA: TGTGCCAGCAGAGAGCTCAGAGGGGTTAATGGCTACACCTTC
CDR3: CASRELRGVNGYTF

D: .
length: 15
size: .
V: TRBV28
J: TRBJ1-2
DNA: TGTGCCAGCAGTTTAAACGTGGCAGGCGCCTATGGCTACACCTTC
CDR3: CASSLNVAGAYGYTF

D: .
length: 12
size: .
V: TRBV21-1
J: TRBJ1-1
DNA: TGTGCCACCCCCTGGGTGAACACTGAAGCTTTCTTT
CDR3: CATPWVNTEAFF

D: .
length: 14
size: .
V: TRBV30
J: TRBJ2-5
DNA: TGTGCCTCGACCTCTACCGGAGACCAAGAGACCCAGTACTTC
CDR3: CASTSTGDQETQYF

D: .
length: 15
size: .
V: TRBV21-1
J: TRBJ2-7
DNA: TGTGCCAGCACCCCCTTGAGAGCGGGGTCGGGCGAGCAGTACTTC
CDR3: CASTPLRAGSGEQYF

D: .
length: 15
size: few
V: TRBV5-6
J: TRBJ2-7
DNA: TGTGCCAGCAGTCCCCCTGACGGGGACTCCTACGAGCAGTACTTC
CDR3: CASSPPDGDSYEQYF

D: .
length: 13
size: .
V: TRBV28
J: TRBJ2-5
DNA: TGTGCCAGCAGTTTATCCAGTCGCCGGACCCAGTACTTC
CDR3: CASSLSSRRTQYF

D: TRBD2
length: 14
size: .
V: TRBV4-3
J: TRBJ2-3
DNA: TGCGCCAGCGCGCGGGCTAGCGGCGCAGATACGCAGTATTTT
CDR3: CASARASGADTQYF

D: .
length: 17
size: many
V: TRBV4-2
J: TRBJ2-7
DNA: TGTGCCAGCAGCCAAGATTACCCCCCAGCGGAATCCTACGAGCAGTACTTC
CDR3: CASSQDYPPAESYEQYF

D: .
length: 13
size: .
V: TRBV10-2
J: TRBJ2-5
DNA: TGCGCCAGCAGTGGGGTCCATCAAGAGACCCAGTACTTC
CDR3: CASSGVHQETQYF

D: .
length: 14
size: .
V: TRBV2
J: TRBJ2-7
DNA: TGTGCCAGCAGTGTTCGCGCAGGGCTTGCCGAGCAGTACTTC
CDR3: CASSVRAGLAEQYF

D: .
length: 11
size: .
V: TRBV10-2
J: TRBJ1-4
DNA: TGCGCCAGCAGTGGAGCCGAAAAACTGTTTTTT
CDR3: CASSGAEKLFF

D: .
length: 14
size: .
V: TRBV19
J: TRBJ2-2
DNA: TGTGCCAGTAGTATAGCATTGGGCACCGGGGAGCTGTTTTTT
CDR3: CASSIALGTGELFF

D: .
length: 13
size: .
V: TRBV9
J: TRBJ2-5
DNA: TGTGCCAGCAGCGTAGGGGCGCAAGAGACCCAGTACTTC
CDR3: CASSVGAQETQYF

D: .
length: 18
size: few
V: TRBV11-3
J: TRBJ1-5
DNA: TGTGCCAGCAGCTTACCTGATTGGGGAAGGTTTAGCAATCAGCCCCAGCATTTT
CDR3: CASSLPDWGRFSNQPQHF

D: TRBD1
length: 14
size: .
V: TRBV5-1
J: TRBJ2-1
DNA: TGCGCCAGCAGCATCCGGGACAGGGTCCATGAGCAGTTCTTC
CDR3: CASSIRDRVHEQFF

D: .
length: 13
size: .
V: TRBV28
J: TRBJ2-3
DNA: TGTGCCACCCATAAGGAGGGCCCGGATACGCAGTATTTT
CDR3: CATHKEGPDTQYF